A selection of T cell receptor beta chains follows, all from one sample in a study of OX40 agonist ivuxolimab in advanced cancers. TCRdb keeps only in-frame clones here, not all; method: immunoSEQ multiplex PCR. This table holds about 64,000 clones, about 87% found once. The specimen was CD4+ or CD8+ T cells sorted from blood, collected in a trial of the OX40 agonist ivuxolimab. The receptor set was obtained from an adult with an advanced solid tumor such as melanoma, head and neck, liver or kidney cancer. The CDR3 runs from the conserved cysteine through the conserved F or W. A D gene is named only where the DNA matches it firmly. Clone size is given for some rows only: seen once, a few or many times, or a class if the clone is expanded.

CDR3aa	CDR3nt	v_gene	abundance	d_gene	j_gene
CASSVPGPGADTQYF	TGCGCCAGCAGCGTACCGGGACCGGGGGCAGATACGCAGTATTTT	TRBV5-1	NA	NA	TRBJ2-3
CASSRRREAHANIQYF	TGTGCCAGCAGCAGACGACGGGAGGCCCATGCAAACATTCAGTACTTC	TRBV5-6	NA	TRBD2	TRBJ2-4
CASSQEWGGSYNEQFF	TGCGCCAGCAGCCAAGAGTGGGGGGGATCCTACAATGAGCAGTTCTTC	TRBV4-1	NA	TRBD2	TRBJ2-1
CASSLVQGGPYEQYF	TGTGCCAGCAGTTTGGTCCAAGGAGGGCCCTACGAGCAGTACTTC	TRBV27	NA	NA	TRBJ2-7
CASSLLGTDTQYF	TGTGCCAGCAGTTTACTGGGCACAGATACGCAGTATTTT	TRBV28	NA	NA	TRBJ2-3
CAISEPSPGQGGETQYF	TGTGCCATCAGTGAACCCTCACCGGGACAGGGGGGCGAGACCCAGTACTTC	TRBV10-3	NA	TRBD1	TRBJ2-5
CASSLLAEGHYGYTF	TGTGCCAGCAGCTTGTTGGCGGAGGGGCACTATGGCTACACCTTC	TRBV5-8	NA	NA	TRBJ1-2
CASSRQGSQETQYF	TGTGCCAGCAGCCGACAGGGTTCCCAAGAGACCCAGTACTTC	TRBV5-6	once	TRBD1	TRBJ2-5
CASSLGHRARGNEQFF	TGTGCCAGCAGCTTAGGACACCGGGCACGGGGCAATGAGCAGTTCTTC	TRBV11-2	NA	NA	TRBJ2-1
CAWSRTQSEPQHF	TGTGCCTGGAGTCGTACTCAAAGTGAGCCCCAGCATTTT	TRBV30	once	NA	TRBJ1-5
CASSGRASDEQFF	TGTGCCAGCAGCGGGAGGGCCTCGGATGAGCAGTTCTTC	TRBV7-8	NA	TRBD2	TRBJ2-1
CASSFFGGGLGYTF	TGTGCCAGCAGCTTCTTCGGGGGGGGTCTTGGCTACACCTTC	TRBV11-2	NA	NA	TRBJ1-2
CASRPTSARSYEQYF	TGTGCCAGCAGACCGACTAGCGCCCGCTCCTACGAGCAGTACTTC	TRBV27	NA	TRBD2	TRBJ2-7
CAWSVRFGGNQPQHF	TGTGCCTGGAGTGTACGATTCGGGGGCAATCAGCCCCAGCATTTT	TRBV30	NA	NA	TRBJ1-5
CASTPVLGGSYGYTF	TGTGCCAGCACCCCGGTTCTTGGCGGAAGCTATGGCTACACCTTC	TRBV28	NA	NA	TRBJ1-2
CASSLSDGTLTYEQYF	TGTGCCAGCAGTTTATCGGACGGCACATTAACCTACGAGCAGTACTTC	TRBV28	NA	NA	TRBJ2-7
CAWSKRGTDTQYF	TGTGCCTGGAGTAAGCGGGGCACAGATACGCAGTATTTT	TRBV30	once	NA	TRBJ2-3
CASSFADRGYEQYF	TGTGCCAGCAGCTTCGCCGACAGGGGTTACGAGCAGTACTTC	TRBV5-8	NA	TRBD1	TRBJ2-7
CAISGGQREKSWQETQYF	TGTGCCATCAGTGGGGGACAAAGGGAAAAGTCCTGGCAAGAGACCCAGTACTTC	TRBV10-3	NA	NA	TRBJ2-5
CASSRTTGGDEKLFF	TGTGCCAGCAGCAGGACGACAGGGGGGGATGAAAAACTGTTTTTT	TRBV7-9	once	TRBD1	TRBJ1-4
CASSYRQGHTEAFF	TGTGCCAGCAGTTATCGACAGGGACACACTGAAGCTTTCTTT	TRBV27	NA	TRBD1	TRBJ1-1
CASTAGQGIPNQPQHF	TGTGCCAGTACGGCGGGCCAGGGGATTCCCAATCAGCCCCAGCATTTT	TRBV19	NA	NA	TRBJ1-5
CASSLGAYEQYF	TGTGCCAGCAGCTTAGGGGCCTACGAGCAGTACTTC	TRBV7-2	NA	NA	TRBJ2-7
CASSQGLLGYYNEQFF	TGCGCCAGCAGCCAAGGTCTTCTAGGGTACTACAATGAGCAGTTCTTC	TRBV4-3	NA	NA	TRBJ2-1
CSVGAEYTEAFF	TGCAGCGTTGGGGCCGAATACACTGAAGCTTTCTTT	TRBV29-1	NA	NA	TRBJ1-1
CTSSQERTGSGYNSPLHF	TGCACCAGCAGCCAGGAACGGACCGGCTCGGGGTATAATTCACCCCTCCACTTT	TRBV1	few	NA	TRBJ1-6
CAIRTDRSNTGELFF	TGTGCCATCAGAACGGACAGATCGAACACCGGGGAGCTGTTTTTT	TRBV10-3	NA	NA	TRBJ2-2
CASSPFGQQETQYF	TGTGCCAGCTCACCATTCGGGCAACAAGAGACCCAGTACTTC	TRBV18	NA	NA	TRBJ2-5
CASSFYRDGYTF	TGTGCCAGCAGCTTCTACAGGGATGGCTACACCTTC	TRBV7-9	NA	NA	TRBJ1-2
CASSQGSLRLAGALNEQFF	TGCGCCAGCAGCCAAGGTTCCCTCCGACTAGCGGGTGCCCTCAATGAGCAGTTCTTC	TRBV4-1	NA	TRBD2	TRBJ2-1
CASSLSVANTGELFF	TGCGCCAGCTCCCTATCAGTCGCGAACACCGGGGAGCTGTTTTTT	TRBV4-1	NA	NA	TRBJ2-2
CALRGQGSEQYF	TGTGCCCTCCGAGGACAGGGGAGCGAGCAGTACTTC	TRBV2	NA	TRBD1	TRBJ2-7
CASQQEGVFSAFF	TGTGCCAGCCAACAAGAGGGGGTCTTTTCAGCTTTCTTT	TRBV6-1	NA	NA	TRBJ1-1
CASSLPGQGANTEAFF	TGTGCCAGCAGCTTACCAGGACAGGGGGCTAACACTGAAGCTTTCTTT	TRBV28	NA	TRBD1	TRBJ1-1
CASSYSKDTQYF	TGTGCCAGCAGTTACTCGAAGGATACGCAGTATTTT	TRBV6-5	NA	NA	TRBJ2-3
CASRSTGAGYTF	TGTGCCAGCAGATCGACAGGGGCTGGCTACACCTTC	TRBV6-5	once	TRBD1	TRBJ1-2
CTSSQWTSGPTDTQYF	TGCACCAGCAGCCAATGGACTAGCGGACCCACAGATACGCAGTATTTT	TRBV1	NA	NA	TRBJ2-3
CASSRTGESYNEQFF	TGTGCCAGCAGCCGAACAGGGGAATCCTACAATGAGCAGTTCTTC	TRBV7-3	NA	TRBD1	TRBJ2-1
CAISDSQEGSEQYF	TGTGCCATCAGTGACAGTCAGGAGGGGAGCGAGCAGTACTTC	TRBV10-3	NA	NA	TRBJ2-7
CASSSPGQGYEQYF	TGTGCCAGCAGTTCGCCGGGACAGGGATACGAGCAGTACTTC	TRBV28	NA	TRBD1	TRBJ2-7
CASSSNGAPGNTIYF	TGCGCCAGCAGCTCGAACGGGGCTCCTGGAAACACCATATATTTT	TRBV5-1	NA	NA	TRBJ1-3
CASSNLLGTGDF	TGTGCCAGCAGCAATCTCCTGGGGACAGGGGACTTC	TRBV28	once	TRBD1	TRBJ2-7
CASRRRDRVYGYTF	TGTGCCAGCAGACGCCGGGACAGGGTCTATGGCTACACCTTC	TRBV6-6	NA	TRBD1	TRBJ1-2
CAISESGQGATGELFF	TGTGCCATCAGTGAGTCGGGACAGGGGGCGACCGGGGAGCTGTTTTTT	TRBV10-3	NA	TRBD1	TRBJ2-2
CASSLAGGEYSTDTQYF	TGTGCCAGCAGCTTAGCGGGAGGGGAGTATAGCACAGATACGCAGTATTTT	TRBV5-6	once	TRBD2	TRBJ2-3
CASNPGQSSGNTIYF	TGTGCCAGTAATCCGGGACAGAGCTCTGGAAACACCATATATTTT	TRBV28	NA	TRBD1	TRBJ1-3
CASSRQPNTEAFF	TGTGCCAGCAGTAGACAGCCGAACACTGAAGCTTTCTTT	TRBV28	NA	NA	TRBJ1-1
CASSFRTSGIQNEQFF	TGCGCCAGCAGCTTCAGGACTAGCGGGATTCAGAATGAGCAGTTCTTC	TRBV5-1	once	TRBD2	TRBJ2-1
CASRYPANTGELFF	TGTGCCAGTCGCTACCCGGCCAACACCGGGGAGCTGTTTTTT	TRBV19	NA	NA	TRBJ2-2
CASSPRGAGTGELFF	TGTGCCAGCAGTCCGAGGGGGGCAGGGACCGGGGAGCTGTTTTTT	TRBV6-4	NA	NA	TRBJ2-2
CASSLGPGTSGYEQYF	TGTGCCAGCAGCTTAGGGCCCGGGACTAGCGGATACGAGCAGTACTTC	TRBV13	NA	TRBD2	TRBJ2-7
CASSFGTITDTQYF	TGTGCCAGCAGCTTCGGGACTATCACAGATACGCAGTATTTT	TRBV5-4	NA	TRBD2	TRBJ2-3
CASSNGRERGFLWDTQYF	TGTGCCAGCAGCAATGGAAGGGAGAGGGGGTTCCTTTGGGATACGCAGTATTTT	TRBV21-1	NA	NA	TRBJ2-3
CASSGDGMGNF	TGTGCCAGCAGTGGCGACGGGATGGGTAATTTT	TRBV6-1	NA	NA	TRBJ2-3
CASSTGTGRNTQYF	TGTGCCAGCAGTACGGGGACAGGGAGGAATACGCAGTATTTT	TRBV6-4	NA	TRBD1	TRBJ2-3
CAISPGQGTSEQYF	TGTGCCATCAGTCCTGGTCAGGGAACATCCGAGCAGTACTTC	TRBV10-3	once	NA	TRBJ2-7
CASSPPGSYNEQFF	TGTGCCAGCAGCCCCCCCGGCTCCTACAATGAGCAGTTCTTC	TRBV7-3	NA	NA	TRBJ2-1